These T cell receptor beta chains were read from a single sample in a study of blood T cells in healthy people across ages. TCRdb itself ran the 5' RACE reads through MiXCR, one entry per CDR3 protein. The sample includes around 1,500,000 distinct CDR3 sequences, 40% to 50% of them seen just once. What was sequenced was blood. The receptor set was obtained from a woman between 18 and 30 years old in good health. CDR3s include the opening cysteine and the closing phenylalanine or tryptophan. The D gene is left open where the match is weak. Size is omitted from some rows. Given values are once, few, many or a class for expanded clones.

D: NA; V: TRBV29-1; J: TRBJ2-7; size: NA; DNA: TGCAGCGTTGAACAGGGAAGCTCCTACAATGAGCAGTACTTC; CDR3: CSVEQGSSYNEQYF
D: NA; V: TRBV10-3; J: TRBJ1-2; size: few; DNA: TGTGCCATCAGTGATGGGACTGATGGCTACACCTTC; CDR3: CAISDGTDGYTF
D: NA; V: TRBV3-1; J: TRBJ2-5; size: few; DNA: TGTGCCAGCAGCCAAGATCTAGCGTACCAAGAGACCCAGTACTTC; CDR3: CASSQDLAYQETQYF
D: NA; V: TRBV4-1; J: TRBJ2-7; size: NA; DNA: TGCGCCAGCAGCCAAGAGTGGGGGGCTGGCTACAATGAGCAGTACTTC; CDR3: CASSQEWGAGYNEQYF
D: NA; V: TRBV12-3/TRBV12-4; J: TRBJ1-2; size: few; DNA: TGTGCCAGCAGTTTTCGCGGGACTCAAATCCGAAGCTACACCTTC; CDR3: CASSFRGTQIRSYTF
D: NA; V: TRBV4-1; J: TRBJ2-5; size: few; DNA: TGCGCCAGCAGCCAAGATAGGGCCCGGGAGACCCAGTACTTC; CDR3: CASSQDRARETQYF
D: NA; V: TRBV12-3/TRBV12-4; J: TRBJ2-4; size: NA; DNA: TGTGCCAGCAGTTGGTACGGGAGTGGGGGACCTATTCAGTACTTC; CDR3: CASSWYGSGGPIQYF
D: NA; V: TRBV28; J: TRBJ2-1; size: NA; DNA: TGTGCCAGCAGCCAGGGTGGAGGGGAGTACAATGAGCAGTTCTTC; CDR3: CASSQGGGEYNEQFF
D: NA; V: TRBV21-1; J: TRBJ2-5; size: few; DNA: TGTGCCAGCAGCAAAGTGTTGGTAGCGGGCTACACCCCTCCACAAGAGACCCAGTACTTC; CDR3: CASSKVLVAGYTPPQETQYF
D: NA; V: TRBV13; J: TRBJ2-3; size: NA; DNA: TGTGCCAGCAGCATTACAGGGTACACAGATACGCAGTATTTT; CDR3: CASSITGYTDTQYF
D: TRBD1; V: TRBV20-1; J: TRBJ1-1; size: few; DNA: TGCAGTGCTAGAGAATTCGGGACAGGTCTGAACACTGAAGCTTTCTTT; CDR3: CSAREFGTGLNTEAFF
D: TRBD2; V: TRBV20-1; J: TRBJ2-5; size: NA; DNA: TGCAGTGCTAGAGATCGAGGGGGACTAGCGGGAGTGCGCCAAGAGACCCAGTACTTC; CDR3: CSARDRGGLAGVRQETQYF
D: TRBD2; V: TRBV10-3; J: TRBJ2-3; size: NA; DNA: TGTGCCATCGGTGAGTCGTCGGGGGGGGCGGCAGATACGCAGTATTTT; CDR3: CAIGESSGGAADTQYF
D: TRBD1; V: TRBV12-3/TRBV12-4; J: TRBJ1-2; size: NA; DNA: TGTGCCAGCAGTTTAGCGGGACAGGGGGAATCTGGCTACACCTTC; CDR3: CASSLAGQGESGYTF
D: NA; V: TRBV10-3; J: TRBJ1-2; size: NA; DNA: TGTGCCATCAGCTCAACAGGCCCGGTTGGCTACACCTTC; CDR3: CAISSTGPVGYTF
D: TRBD1; V: TRBV12-3/TRBV12-4; J: TRBJ2-7; size: NA; DNA: TGTGCCAGCAGTTTAGTGGACAGGGGGACTTACGAGCAGTACTTC; CDR3: CASSLVDRGTYEQYF
D: NA; V: TRBV27; J: TRBJ2-7; size: many; DNA: TGTGCCAGCAGCCTAAGGACACCGTCCTACGAGCAGTACTTC; CDR3: CASSLRTPSYEQYF
D: NA; V: TRBV6-5; J: TRBJ2-1; size: few; DNA: TGTGCCAGCAGTTACTCGATATGGGGGGTCAGCTCCTACAATGAGCAGTTCTTC; CDR3: CASSYSIWGVSSYNEQFF
D: TRBD2; V: TRBV20-1; J: TRBJ2-1; size: few; DNA: TGCAGTGCTAGAGAGGGGGGGGTCAATGAGCAGTTCTTC; CDR3: CSAREGGVNEQFF
D: TRBD1; V: TRBV27; J: TRBJ2-7; size: NA; DNA: TGTGCCAGCAGTGCCGTAGACAGGGTTGGATCCTACGAGCAGTACTTC; CDR3: CASSAVDRVGSYEQYF
D: NA; V: TRBV12-5; J: TRBJ2-5; size: few; DNA: TGTGCTAGTGGTTTGGTGTTACGGGAGACCCAGTACTTC; CDR3: CASGLVLRETQYF
D: NA; V: TRBV6-1; J: TRBJ2-5; size: few; DNA: TGTGCCAGCAGTGAAATCTCACAAGAGACCCAGTACTTC; CDR3: CASSEISQETQYF
D: NA; V: TRBV27; J: TRBJ2-7; size: NA; DNA: TGTGCCAGCAGCTTAGGGGCACCGGGACACCAAGCCTACGAGCAGTACTTC; CDR3: CASSLGAPGHQAYEQYF